This T cell receptor (beta chain) was identified in a study of blood T cell repertoires in COVID-19. This CDR3 has 16 residues. V was shortened by 3 bases and J by 10 bases, with 22 bases between the two germline ends. Germline CDR1 is DFQATT and CDR2 is SNEGSKA (reference sequence). TCRdb's copy holds only in-frame clones and misses some; the assay was immunoSEQ multiplex PCR. Of around 310,000 clones listed, roughly 90% are singletons. Sequencing input: peripheral blood. The TCR comes from a woman aged 45-60 years with active or convalescent COVID-19. The chain links TRBV20-1 to TRBJ1-6; no definite D call. CDR3 loop: CSASPSRSGTGSPLHF. The CDR3 DNA sequence: TGCAGTGCTAGTCCCTCCCGTTCCGGTACGGGATCACCCCTCCACTTT.